This TCR beta chain was found in a study of T cells expressing NK-cell markers. Study-wide context: Eight donors were sequenced, of whom seven were HCMV-seropositive, while the remaining one was HCMV-seronegative.

The CDR3 has 12 residues. Germline CDR1 reads SGHTA; CDR2 reads FQGNSA. TCRdb reprocessed the 5' RACE reads and stores each CDR3 protein as one record, lacking DNA. This sample carries 200,000 to 300,000 distinct CDR3 sequences, with around 0.37% going to the ten biggest clones. The TCR originated in a man between 18 and 29 years old in good health. This chain connects TRBV7-2 to TRBJ1-4; the D call of TRBD1 rests on TCRdb alone, since no DNA is present to check it. The sequencing sample was made of blood T cells: a sorted CD56 or NKG2C T cell subset, CD4+ or CD8+ T cells, or bulk PBMC T cells (not recorded which). This chain's CDR3 is CASRGTGEKLFF.